These 30 T cell receptor beta chains came from one sample sequenced in a study of T cells in Graves' hyperthyroidism and ophthalmopathy. The investigators amplified TCR beta CDR3 regions from RNA transcripts. Primed by the HTBI set, a first-round RT-PCR was run on the TCR CDR3. From the multiplex PCR reads, TCRdb called clonotypes with MiXCR, one entry per CDR3 protein. The table shows about 400,000 distinct CDR3 sequences, with under 15% occurring only once. Sequencing was performed on blood. These receptors were taken from a woman aged 25 to 45 with Graves' hyperthyroidism.

This clonotype occurred many times. The chain is built from TRBV11-2 and TRBJ2-7; no reliable D call. V lost 2 bases, J lost 6 bases, and 11 bases lay in between. The CDR3 totals 13 residues. Germline CDR1 SGHAT, CDR2 FQNNGV. CDR3 loop: CASSLMPQAEQYF. In nucleotides, the CDR3 is TGTGCCAGCAGCTTAATGCCGCAGGCCGAGCAGTACTTC.

CDR3 loop: CASSQLQGNTGELFF. In DNA form, the CDR3 reads TGCGCCAGCAGCCAACTCCAGGGGAACACCGGGGAGCTGTTTTTT. The chain is built from TRBV4-1 and TRBJ2-2, with a weak D call TRBD1 (5 bases). The ends were cut back, 2 bases at V and 1 base at J, with 8 bases in the middle. The germline V gene has CDR1 MGHRA and CDR2 YSYEKL. The CDR3 has 15 amino acids.

In its sample, this clonotype was seen many times. The rearrangement links TRBV3-1 to TRBJ2-5; D tentatively fits TRBD1 or TRBD2 (5 bases each). Germline V gives CDR1 LGHDT, CDR2 YNNKEL (reference sequence). The CDR3 sequence is 15 residues long. V gave up 1 base and J gave up 2 bases, with 11 bases separating them. This chain's CDR3 is CASSQVGRTQETQYF. The CDR3 bases are TGTGCCAGCAGCCAAGTGGGACGAACGCAAGAGACCCAGTACTTC.

The chain couples TRBV10-3 to TRBJ1-5; no clear D gene. CDR3 size: 15 residues. From germline, CDR1 is ENHRY and CDR2 SYGVKD. V was shortened by 0 bases and J by 3 bases, with 9 bases between the two germline ends. The chain's CDR3 is CAISESAVYNQPQHF. CDR3 bases: TGTGCCATCAGTGAGTCAGCGGTATACAATCAGCCCCAGCATTTT.

This chain joins TRBV19 and TRBJ1-1; D ambiguous. Trimming cost V 9 bases and J 0 bases, with 17 bases left between them. Germline CDR1 is LNHDA and CDR2 is SQIVND (reference sequence). CDR3 length: 15 residues. The CDR3 here is CASTLAGTVNTEAFF. Written as DNA, the CDR3 is TGTGCCAGCACTCTGGCAGGTACAGTGAACACTGAAGCTTTCTTT.

This clonotype has just a few counts. This chain connects TRBV6-1 to TRBJ1-2, with TRBD1 matching over 7 bases. From germline, CDR1 is MNHNS and CDR2 SASEGT. V dropped 7 bases and J dropped 3; count of bases not matched to a gene: 11. This CDR3 comprises 15 residues. The DNA of the CDR3 is TGTGCCAGCAACGACTCGGACAGGAGGGACTATGGCTACACCTTC. This encodes CASNDSDRRDYGYTF.

This clonotype was detected ten times or more. The chain has TRBV6-5 and TRBJ2-5; D gene unclear. Germline assignment: CDR1 MNHEY and CDR2 SVGAGI. The CDR3 totals 13 residues. Deletions cut 2 bases from V and 1 base from J, with 5 bases between. This CDR3 is CASSYASQETQYF. The CDR3, as DNA: TGTGCCAGCAGTTACGCGTCCCAAGAGACCCAGTACTTC.

This clonotype has at least ten counts. CDR3 nucleotides: TGTGCCAGCTCACCACCGTCCCGGATCTCTGGAAACACCATATATTTT. Protein: CASSPPSRISGNTIYF. J is TRBJ1-3 and V is TRBV18; D unclear. The CDR3 totals 16 residues. Between the trimmed V and J ends, which lost 0 bases and 0 bases, there was a span of 9 bases. Germline CDR1 and CDR2: KGHSH and LQKENI.

In this sample, this clonotype turned up a few times. The gene calls are TRBV6-2 or TRBV6-3 and TRBJ2-7, with D perhaps TRBD2 (5 bases). CDR1 MNHEY and CDR2 SVGEGT come from the germline V gene. The V gene lost 4 bases and the J gene lost 6 bases, with 19 bases spanning the gap. The CDR3 consists of 15 residues. The CDR3 is CASSFGSDYVLEQYF. CDR3 DNA sequence: TGTGCCAGCAGTTTCGGTAGCGATTATGTCCTCGAGCAGTACTTC.

The genes are TRBV20-1 and TRBJ1-4; D unresolved. Trimming took off 4 bases at V and 8 bases at J, with 14 bases between the two ends. Germline assignment: CDR1 DFQATT and CDR2 SNEGSKA (reference sequence). This CDR3 is built from 13 residues. The CDR3 DNA is TGCAGTGCTACCCCCATGGCTGGGGAAAAACTGTTTTTT. This encodes CSATPMAGEKLFF.

The chain has TRBV20-1 and TRBJ2-7, with D possibly being TRBD2 (5 bases). The CDR3 is made up of 15 amino acids. Per germline, CDR1 DFQATT and CDR2 SNEGSKA (reference sequence). V was trimmed by 5 bases and J by 2 bases, leaving 19 bases between them. DNA for the CDR3: TGCAGTGCTCGACCAGATGGGAGCGTAACCTACGAGCAGTACTTC. Translated, it gives CSARPDGSVTYEQYF.

This clonotype was seen only a few times. The CDR3 DNA reads TGTGCCATTCTCCGGACAGGTGCCCCCTACGAGCAGTACTTC. Encoded protein: CAILRTGAPYEQYF. V and J are TRBV10-3 and TRBJ2-7, with 7 nucleotides matching TRBD1. CDR3 size: 14 residues. The V and J ends lost 9 bases and 2 bases, in that order; junction bases with no gene match: 10. The germline CDR1 and CDR2 sequences are ENHRY and SYGVKD.

In its sample, this clonotype was seen many times. The chain uses TRBV20-1 and TRBJ2-1; either TRBD1 or TRBD2 may supply D (5 bases each). This CDR3 has 15 residues. V lost 1 base and J 4 bases, leaving 14 bases between the germline ends. Germline V CDR1 and CDR2: DFQATT, SNEGSKA (reference sequence). The CDR3 spells CSARGTGRGYNEQFF. DNA of the CDR3: TGCAGTGCTAGAGGAACGGGACGCGGTTACAATGAGCAGTTCTTC.

This clonotype was detected only a few times. The chain recombines TRBV24-1 with TRBJ2-7, with 12 bases that match TRBD1. The CDR3 spans 15 residues. The trim removed 4 bases at V and 5 bases at J, leaving 5 bases unmatched. Germline V gives CDR1 KGHDR, CDR2 SFDVKD. The CDR3 loop reads CATSETGTGGNEQYF. CDR3 nucleotides: TGTGCCACCAGTGAGACCGGGACAGGGGGCAACGAGCAGTACTTC.

This clonotype was detected many times. The chain has TRBV3-1 and TRBJ2-3, with 7 nucleotides matching TRBD2. The CDR3 sequence is 15 residues long. J gave up 2 bases and V 8 bases, and 10 bases lay outside the gene matches. Germline V lookup: CDR1 LGHDT, CDR2 YNNKEL (reference sequence). For the CDR3, the DNA is TGTGCCAGCGTCTCGGGAGGAGCGGACACAGATACGCAGTATTTT. As protein: CASVSGGADTDTQYF.

This clonotype was seen many times. The chain combines TRBV30 with TRBJ1-5, with unresolved D. V lost 1 base, J lost 0 bases, and 7 bases lay in between. CDR1 is GTSNPN and CDR2 is SVGIG in the germline V gene (reference sequence). This CDR3 contains 14 residues. The CDR3: CAWSETYSNQPQHF. DNA of the CDR3: TGTGCCTGGAGTGAGACCTATAGCAATCAGCCCCAGCATTTT. Combining the CDR3 with reference TRBV30 and TRBJ1-5 gives the whole variable domain SQTIHQWPATLVQPVGSPLSLECTVEGTSNPNLYWYRQAAGRGLQLLFYSVGIGQISSEVPQNLSASRPQDRQFILSSKKLLLSDSGFYLCAWSETYSNQPQHFGDGTRLSIL.

The genes are TRBV24-1 and TRBJ2-6; the D gene could be TRBD1 or TRBD2 (5 bases each). The CDR3 is made up of 15 amino acids. CDR1 is KGHDR, CDR2 SFDVKD, per germline. Trimming took 9 bases from V and 0 from J, leaving 11 bases between them. This chain's CDR3 is CATAGSPSGANVLTF. CDR3 coding DNA: TGTGCCACCGCAGGGAGCCCCTCTGGGGCCAACGTCCTGACTTTC.

The CDR3 DNA reads TGTGCCAGCCAGAGAGGAGTAGTTGATACGCAGTATTTT. Its protein product is CASQRGVVDTQYF. The chain joins TRBV6-1 to TRBJ2-3, with unresolved D. The germline CDR1 and CDR2 sequences are MNHNS and SASEGT. The CDR3 length is 13 residues. Trimming stripped 8 bases from V and 6 bases from J, with 15 bases between.

This clonotype was seen at least ten times. This CDR3 is CALTSGIDNEQFF. Written as DNA, the CDR3 is TGTGCCTTAACTAGCGGGATAGACAATGAGCAGTTCTTC. This chain links TRBV30 with TRBJ2-1, with TRBD2 identical over 10 bases. V shed 7 bases, J shed 5 bases, and the junction held 5 bases outside the gene matches. The CDR3 consists of 13 residues. Germline V gives CDR1 GTSNPN, CDR2 SVGIG (reference sequence).

This clonotype was recorded at least ten times. This chain links TRBV3-1 with TRBJ1-1, with D possibly matching TRBD1 (6 bases). The CDR3 is made up of 15 amino acids. CDR1 and CDR2 (germline): LGHDT, YNNKEL (reference sequence). V lost 2 bases to trimming and J lost 4 bases, with 14 bases between them. The CDR3 DNA follows: TGTGCCAGCAGCCAATACAGGGCCCCGTTCACTGAAGCTTTCTTT. It yields the protein CASSQYRAPFTEAFF.

This clonotype was seen at least ten times. The V and J genes are TRBV20-1 and TRBJ2-3, with 7 bases aligning to TRBD2. CDR1 is DFQATT and CDR2 is SNEGSKA in the germline V gene (reference sequence). The V segment lost 5 bases and the J segment 4 bases; nucleotides outside the gene matches: 12. The CDR3 runs 15 residues. CDR3 nucleotides: TGCAGTGCTCCCCTAGCGGAAATCGCCCCAGATACGCAGTATTTT. Residues: CSAPLAEIAPDTQYF.

Ten or more counts support this clonotype. V usage is TRBV7-3 and J usage is TRBJ2-5, with 11 bases fitting TRBD2. The CDR3 contains 15 residues. Germline trimming cut 3 bases from V and 5 bases from J; bases unmatched to any gene: 5. Germline-derived CDR1 and CDR2 are SGHTA and FQGTGA. CDR3 loop: CASSFVAGGLETQYF. CDR3 nucleotides: TGTGCCAGCAGCTTTGTAGCGGGAGGGTTGGAGACCCAGTACTTC.

Note on this clonotype: One base away lies a much larger clone, so this may be a sequencing read error. This rearrangement joins TRBV5-1 to TRBJ2-2; 12 bases agree with TRBD1. Germline V gene lookup returns CDR1 SGHRS and CDR2 YFSETQ. The CDR3 is 15 residues long. CDR3 nucleotide sequence: TGTGCCAGCAGCGCCGGGACAGGGGGCCCCGGGGAGCTGTTTTTT. This codes for CASSAGTGGPGELFF.

This clonotype came up a few times. The chain joins TRBV4-2 to TRBJ2-7; D ambiguous. Germline values: CDR1 LGHNA, CDR2 YNFKEQ. CDR3 length equals 14 residues. Trimming removed 4 bases from V and 2 bases from J, with 12 bases in between. DNA for the CDR3: TGTGCCAGCAGCCTCATCCGGACCGCCTACGAGCAGTACTTC. Its protein is CASSLIRTAYEQYF.

At least ten counts were recorded for this clonotype. This chain uses TRBV29-1 with TRBJ2-5; D gene uncertain. Looked up from germline, CDR1 is SQVTM and CDR2 is ANQGSEA. The V gene lost 0 bases and the J gene lost 0 bases, with 8 bases spanning the gap. This CDR3 is built from 14 residues. CDR3 coding DNA: TGCAGCGTTGAAGATGGTGCGGACCAAGAGACCCAGTACTTC. As protein: CSVEDGADQETQYF.

Ten or more counts support this clonotype. The J gene is TRBJ2-5, the V gene TRBV2; 12 bases agree with TRBD1. CDR3 size: 14 residues. Germline values: CDR1 SNHLY, CDR2 FYNNEI. The V segment lost 8 bases and the J segment 5 bases; nucleotides outside the gene matches: 6. This CDR3 reads CASGGTGGLETQYF. For the CDR3, the DNA is TGTGCCAGCGGGGGGACAGGGGGCCTGGAGACCCAGTACTTC.

The table lists this clonotype with many counts. The rearrangement joins TRBV30 to TRBJ2-4, with TRBD2 matching over 13 bases. The CDR3 runs 15 residues. V shed 1 base, J shed 4 bases, and the junction held 1 base outside the gene matches. Looked up from germline, CDR1 is GTSNPN and CDR2 is SVGIG (reference sequence). The DNA for the CDR3 is TGTGCCTGGAGTGCGACTAGCGGGAGGAAAAACATTCAGTACTTC. This codes for CAWSATSGRKNIQYF. Full variable domain (remainder filled in from reference TRBV30 and TRBJ2-4): SQTIHQWPATLVQPVGSPLSLECTVEGTSNPNLYWYRQAAGRGLQLLFYSVGIGQISSEVPQNLSASRPQDRQFILSSKKLLLSDSGFYLCAWSATSGRKNIQYFGAGTRLSVL.

The chain has TRBV7-8 and TRBJ1-2; no reliable D call. Germline V gives CDR1 SGHVS, CDR2 FQNEAQ. Trimming stripped 1 base from V and 2 bases from J, with 8 bases between. This CDR3 has 14 residues. The CDR3 loop is CASSLDRKNYGYTF. The CDR3 DNA sequence: TGTGCCAGCAGCTTAGACAGAAAGAACTATGGCTACACCTTC.

Ten or more counts support this clonotype. The CDR3 loop is CSAPGQGHNTEAFF. CDR3 bases: TGCAGTGCGCCGGGACAGGGACATAACACTGAAGCTTTCTTT. The chain uses TRBV20-1 and TRBJ1-1; the match to TRBD1 covers 9 bases. Germline CDR1 DFQATT, CDR2 SNEGSKA (reference sequence). This CDR3 comprises 14 residues. The trim removed 6 bases at V and 2 bases at J, leaving 7 bases unmatched.

This clonotype was observed many times. This chain joins TRBV12-5 and TRBJ2-1; 10 nucleotides line up with TRBD2. CDR1 LGHNT and CDR2 FRNRAP come from the germline V gene. The CDR3 has 14 residues. Trimming at V came to 1 base and at J to 6 bases, leaving 0 bases not matched to a gene. The CDR3 DNA reads TGTGCTAGTGGTTTGGGGACTAGCGGCAATGAGCAGTTCTTC. This codes for CASGLGTSGNEQFF.